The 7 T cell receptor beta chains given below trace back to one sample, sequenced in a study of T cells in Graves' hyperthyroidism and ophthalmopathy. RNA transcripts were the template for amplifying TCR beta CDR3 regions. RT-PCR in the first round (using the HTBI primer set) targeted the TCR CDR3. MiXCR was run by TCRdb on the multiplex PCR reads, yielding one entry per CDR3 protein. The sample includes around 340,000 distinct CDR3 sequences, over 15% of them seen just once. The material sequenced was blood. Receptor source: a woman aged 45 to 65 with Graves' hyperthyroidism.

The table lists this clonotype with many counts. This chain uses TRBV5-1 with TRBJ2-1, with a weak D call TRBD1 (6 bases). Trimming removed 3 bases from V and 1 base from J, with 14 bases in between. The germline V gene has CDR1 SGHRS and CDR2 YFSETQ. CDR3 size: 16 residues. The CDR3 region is CASSSLQGGSYNEQFF. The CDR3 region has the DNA TGCGCCAGCAGCTCCCTACAGGGTGGATCCTACAATGAGCAGTTCTTC.

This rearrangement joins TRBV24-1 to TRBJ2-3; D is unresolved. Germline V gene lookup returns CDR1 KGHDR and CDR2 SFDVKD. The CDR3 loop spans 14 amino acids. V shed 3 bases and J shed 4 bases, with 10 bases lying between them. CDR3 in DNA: TGTGCCACCAGTGATAGGTCCCAAGCAGATACGCAGTATTTT. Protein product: CATSDRSQADTQYF.

In nucleotides, the CDR3 is TGTGCCAGCAGTGAAGAGCCAGGGTTAAAGCCTGAAGCTTTCTTT. Residues: CASSEEPGLKPEAFF. The V call is TRBV6-1, the J call TRBJ1-1, with D perhaps TRBD1 (5 bases). Trimming stripped 1 base from V and 6 bases from J, with 15 bases between. There are 15 residues in the CDR3. Germline loops: CDR1 MNHNS, CDR2 SASEGT.

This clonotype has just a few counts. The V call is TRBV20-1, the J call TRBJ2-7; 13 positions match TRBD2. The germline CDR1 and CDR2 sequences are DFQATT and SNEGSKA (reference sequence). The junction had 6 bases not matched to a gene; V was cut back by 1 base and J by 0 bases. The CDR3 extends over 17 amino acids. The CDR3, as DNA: TGCAGTGCTAGAGCTGGGACTAGCGGGGAAAGCTCCTACGAGCAGTACGTC. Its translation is CSARAGTSGESSYEQYV.

This CDR3 is CASSASGPGLDPDTQYF. The CDR3 bases are TGTGCCAGCAGCGCATCGGGACCGGGACTAGACCCAGATACGCAGTATTTT. This chain uses TRBV7-9 with TRBJ2-3, with 8 positions matching TRBD2. CDR1 is SEHNR and CDR2 is FQNEAQ in the germline V gene (reference sequence). This CDR3 comprises 17 residues. The V and J ends lost 5 bases and 4 bases, in that order; junction bases with no gene match: 14.

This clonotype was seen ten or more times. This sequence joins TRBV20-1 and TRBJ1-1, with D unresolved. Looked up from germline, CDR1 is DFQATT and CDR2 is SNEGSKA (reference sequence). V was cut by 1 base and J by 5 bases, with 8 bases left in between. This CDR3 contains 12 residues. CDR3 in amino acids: CSARAAITEAFF. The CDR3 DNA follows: TGCAGTGCTAGAGCTGCAATAACTGAAGCTTTCTTT.

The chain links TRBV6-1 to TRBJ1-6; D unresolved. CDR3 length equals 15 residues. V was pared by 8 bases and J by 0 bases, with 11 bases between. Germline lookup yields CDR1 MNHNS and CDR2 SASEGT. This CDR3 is CASGDISSYNSPLHF. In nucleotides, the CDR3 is TGTGCCAGCGGAGATATCAGCTCCTATAATTCACCCCTCCACTTT.